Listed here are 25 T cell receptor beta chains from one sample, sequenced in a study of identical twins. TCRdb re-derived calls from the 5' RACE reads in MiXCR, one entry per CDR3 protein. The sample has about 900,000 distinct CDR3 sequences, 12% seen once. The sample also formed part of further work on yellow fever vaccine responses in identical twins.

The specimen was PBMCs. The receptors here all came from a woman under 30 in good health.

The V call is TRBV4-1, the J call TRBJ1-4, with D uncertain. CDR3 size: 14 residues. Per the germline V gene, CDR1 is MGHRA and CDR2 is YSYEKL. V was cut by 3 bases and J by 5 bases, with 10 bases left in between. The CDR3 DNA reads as TGCGCCAGCAGCCATCCGGGTCAAAATGAAAAACTGTTTTTT. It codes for CASSHPGQNEKLFF.

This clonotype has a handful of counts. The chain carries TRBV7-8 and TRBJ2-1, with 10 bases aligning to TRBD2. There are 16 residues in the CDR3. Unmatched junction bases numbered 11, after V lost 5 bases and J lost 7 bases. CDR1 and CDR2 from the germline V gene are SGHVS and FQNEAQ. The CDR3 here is CASSPWTSGKLNEQFF. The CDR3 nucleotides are TGTGCCAGCAGCCCCTGGACTAGCGGTAAACTTAATGAGCAGTTCTTC.

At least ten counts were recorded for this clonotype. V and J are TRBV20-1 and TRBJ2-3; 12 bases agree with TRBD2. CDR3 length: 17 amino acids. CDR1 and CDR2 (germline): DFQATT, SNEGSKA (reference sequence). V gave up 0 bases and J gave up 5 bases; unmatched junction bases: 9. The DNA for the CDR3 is TGCAGTGCTAGAGAGCGTCCTAGCGGGGGGGCCAAAGATACGCAGTATTTT. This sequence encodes CSARERPSGGAKDTQYF.

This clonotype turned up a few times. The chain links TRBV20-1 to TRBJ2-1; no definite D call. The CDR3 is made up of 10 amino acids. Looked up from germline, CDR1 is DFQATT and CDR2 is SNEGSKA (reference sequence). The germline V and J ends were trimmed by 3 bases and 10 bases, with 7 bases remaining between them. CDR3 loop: CSARWGEQFF. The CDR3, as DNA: TGCAGTGCTAGGTGGGGAGAGCAGTTCTTC.

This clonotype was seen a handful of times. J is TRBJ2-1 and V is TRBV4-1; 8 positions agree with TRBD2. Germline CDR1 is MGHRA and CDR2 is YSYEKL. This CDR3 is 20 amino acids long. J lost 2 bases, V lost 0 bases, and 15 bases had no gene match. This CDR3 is CASSQDRSGSGSPPYNEQFF. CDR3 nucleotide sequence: TGCGCCAGCAGCCAAGACCGGAGCGGGAGTGGTTCCCCCCCCTACAATGAGCAGTTCTTC.

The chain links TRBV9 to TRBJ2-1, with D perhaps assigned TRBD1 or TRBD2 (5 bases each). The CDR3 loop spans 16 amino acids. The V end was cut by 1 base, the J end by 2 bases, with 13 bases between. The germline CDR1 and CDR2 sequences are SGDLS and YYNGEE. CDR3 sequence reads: CASSVLGGATYNEQFF. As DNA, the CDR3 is TGTGCCAGCAGCGTACTTGGGGGAGCTACCTACAATGAGCAGTTCTTC.

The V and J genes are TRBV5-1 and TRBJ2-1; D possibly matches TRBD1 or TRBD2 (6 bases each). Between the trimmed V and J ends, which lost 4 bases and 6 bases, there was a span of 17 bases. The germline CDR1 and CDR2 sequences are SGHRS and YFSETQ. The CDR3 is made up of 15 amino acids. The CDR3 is CASSHTRGARNEQFF. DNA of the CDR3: TGCGCCAGCAGCCACACGAGGGGGGCCCGCAATGAGCAGTTCTTC.

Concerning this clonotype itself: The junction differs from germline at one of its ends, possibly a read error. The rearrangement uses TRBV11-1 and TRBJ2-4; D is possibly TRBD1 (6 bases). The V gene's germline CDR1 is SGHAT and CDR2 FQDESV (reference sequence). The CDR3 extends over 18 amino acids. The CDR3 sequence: CASSQPEGGRGSKNIRYF. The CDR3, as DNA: TGTGCCAGCAGCCAACCCGAAGGGGGAAGAGGGTCGAAAAACATTCGGTACTTC.

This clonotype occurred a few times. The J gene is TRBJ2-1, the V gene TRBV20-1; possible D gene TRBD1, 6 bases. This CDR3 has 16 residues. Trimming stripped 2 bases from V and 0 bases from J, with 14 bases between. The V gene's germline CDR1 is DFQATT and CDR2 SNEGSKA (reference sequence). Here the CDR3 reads CSARSDDRSSYNEQFF. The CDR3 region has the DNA TGCAGTGCTAGATCCGATGACAGGAGCTCCTACAATGAGCAGTTCTTC.

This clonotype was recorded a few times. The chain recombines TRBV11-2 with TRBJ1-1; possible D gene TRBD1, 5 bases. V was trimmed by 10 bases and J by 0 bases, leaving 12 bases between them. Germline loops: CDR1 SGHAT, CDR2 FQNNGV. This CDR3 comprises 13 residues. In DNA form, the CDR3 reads TGTGCCACTAGACAGAACATGAACACTGAAGCTTTCTTT. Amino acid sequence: CATRQNMNTEAFF.

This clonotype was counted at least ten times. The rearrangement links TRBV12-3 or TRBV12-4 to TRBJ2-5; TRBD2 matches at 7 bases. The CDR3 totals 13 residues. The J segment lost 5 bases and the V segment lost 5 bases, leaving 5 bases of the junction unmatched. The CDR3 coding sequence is TGTGCCAGCAGTAGCGGGGTTGGGGAGACCCAGTACTTC. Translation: CASSSGVGETQYF.

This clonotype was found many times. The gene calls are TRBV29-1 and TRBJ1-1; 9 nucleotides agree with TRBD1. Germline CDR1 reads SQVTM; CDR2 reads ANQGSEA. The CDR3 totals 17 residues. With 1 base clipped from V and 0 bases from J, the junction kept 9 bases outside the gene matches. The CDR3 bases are TGCAGCGTTGAAGTCGGGACAGGGACCTACATGAACACTGAAGCTTTCTTT. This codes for CSVEVGTGTYMNTEAFF.

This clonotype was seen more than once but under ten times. The CDR3 nucleotides are TGTGCCAGTAGTCCTTCTTTGGCTAGCCACAATGAGCAGTTCTTC. Residues: CASSPSLASHNEQFF. This chain joins TRBV19 and TRBJ2-1; the D gene is possibly TRBD2 (5 bases). The germline V gene has CDR1 LNHDA and CDR2 SQIVND (reference sequence). CDR3 length: 15 residues. The V gene lost 5 bases and the J gene lost 5 bases, with 16 bases spanning the gap.

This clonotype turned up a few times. CDR3 residues: CASSLVGLATDYEQYF. The DNA for the CDR3 is TGTGCCAGCAGCTTAGTGGGACTAGCGACTGACTACGAGCAGTACTTC. V gene TRBV7-2 combines with J gene TRBJ2-7; 10 bases fit TRBD2. Trimming took 1 base from V and 3 from J; bases not matched to a gene: 6. Looked up from germline, CDR1 is SGHTA and CDR2 is FQGNSA. The CDR3 extends over 16 amino acids.

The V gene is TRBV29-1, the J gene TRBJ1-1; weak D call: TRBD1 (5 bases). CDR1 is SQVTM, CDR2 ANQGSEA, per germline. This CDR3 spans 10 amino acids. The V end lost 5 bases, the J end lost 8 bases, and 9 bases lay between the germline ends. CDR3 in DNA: TGCAGCGTTACCGGGGACGAAGCTTTCTTT. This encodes CSVTGDEAFF.

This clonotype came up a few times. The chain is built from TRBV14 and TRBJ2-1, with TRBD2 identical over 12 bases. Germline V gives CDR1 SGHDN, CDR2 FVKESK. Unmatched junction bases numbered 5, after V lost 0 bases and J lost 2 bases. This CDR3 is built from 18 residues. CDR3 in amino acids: CASSQDSRTSGTYNEQFF. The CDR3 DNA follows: TGTGCCAGCAGCCAAGATTCCCGGACTAGCGGGACCTACAATGAGCAGTTCTTC. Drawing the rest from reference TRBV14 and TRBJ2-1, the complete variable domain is EAGVTQFPSHSVIEKGQTVTLRCDPISGHDNLYWYRRVMGKEIKFLLHFVKESKQDESGMPNNRFLAERTGGTYSTLKVQPAELEDSGVYFCASSQDSRTSGTYNEQFFGPGTRLTVL.

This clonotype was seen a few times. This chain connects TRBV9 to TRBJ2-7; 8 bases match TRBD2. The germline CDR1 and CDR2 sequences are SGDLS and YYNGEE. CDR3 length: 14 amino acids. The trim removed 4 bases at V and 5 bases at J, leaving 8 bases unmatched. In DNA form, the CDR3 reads TGTGCCAGCAGCCCGCGGGGGGAGTCCCACGAGCAGTACTTC. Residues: CASSPRGESHEQYF.

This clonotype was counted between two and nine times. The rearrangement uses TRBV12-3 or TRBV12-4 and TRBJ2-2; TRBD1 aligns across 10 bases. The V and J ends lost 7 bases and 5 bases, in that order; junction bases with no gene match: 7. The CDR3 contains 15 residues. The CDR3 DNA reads TGTGCCAGCAACCGGGACAGGGGAAAAACCGGGGAGCTGTTTTTT. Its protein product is CASNRDRGKTGELFF.

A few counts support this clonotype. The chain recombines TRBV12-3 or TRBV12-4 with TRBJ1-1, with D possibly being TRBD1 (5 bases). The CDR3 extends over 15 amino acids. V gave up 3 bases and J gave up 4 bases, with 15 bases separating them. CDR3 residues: CASSFGRGSATEAFF. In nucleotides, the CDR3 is TGTGCCAGCAGTTTCGGGAGGGGATCGGCCACTGAAGCTTTCTTT.

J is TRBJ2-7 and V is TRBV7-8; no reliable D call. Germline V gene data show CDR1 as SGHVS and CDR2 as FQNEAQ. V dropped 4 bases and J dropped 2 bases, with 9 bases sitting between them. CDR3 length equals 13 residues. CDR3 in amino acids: CASSSDAPYEQYV. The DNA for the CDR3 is TGTGCCAGCAGCTCGGACGCGCCCTACGAGCAGTACGTC.

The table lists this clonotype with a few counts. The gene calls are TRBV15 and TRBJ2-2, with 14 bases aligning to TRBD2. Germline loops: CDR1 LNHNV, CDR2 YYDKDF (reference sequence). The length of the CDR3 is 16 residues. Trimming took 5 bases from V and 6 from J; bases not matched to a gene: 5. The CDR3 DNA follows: TGTGCCACCAGCTCCAGACTAGCGGGAGGGCCCGGGGAGCTGTTTTTT. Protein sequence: CATSSRLAGGPGELFF.

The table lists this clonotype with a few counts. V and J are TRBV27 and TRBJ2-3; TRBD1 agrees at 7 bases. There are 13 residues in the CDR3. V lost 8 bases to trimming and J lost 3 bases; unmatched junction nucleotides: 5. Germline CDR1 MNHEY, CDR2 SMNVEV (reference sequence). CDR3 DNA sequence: TGTGCCAGCGCCGACAGGGTGACAGATACGCAGTATTTT. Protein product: CASADRVTDTQYF.

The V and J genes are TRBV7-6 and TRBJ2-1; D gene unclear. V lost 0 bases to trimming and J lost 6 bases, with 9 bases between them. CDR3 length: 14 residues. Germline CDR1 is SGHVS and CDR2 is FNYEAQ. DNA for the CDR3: TGTGCCAGCAGCTTAGCGGTGCAGGCCAATGAGCAGTTCTTC. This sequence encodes CASSLAVQANEQFF.

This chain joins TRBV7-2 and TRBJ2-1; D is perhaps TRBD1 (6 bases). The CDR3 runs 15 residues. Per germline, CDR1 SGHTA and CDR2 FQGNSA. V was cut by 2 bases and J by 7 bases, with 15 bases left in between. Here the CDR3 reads CASSLPGTHGNEQFF. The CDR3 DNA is TGTGCCAGCAGCTTACCCGGGACACATGGGAATGAGCAGTTCTTC. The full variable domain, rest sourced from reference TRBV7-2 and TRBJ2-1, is GAGVSQSPSNKVTEKGKDVELRCDPISGHTALYWYRQSLGQGLEFLIYFQGNSAPDKSGLPSDRFSAERTGGSVSTLTIQRTQQEDSAVYLCASSLPGTHGNEQFFGPGTRLTVL.

CDR3 amino acids: CASSGVVAGGTNPQYF. The CDR3 nucleotides read TGTGCCAGCAGCGGAGTTGTAGCGGGAGGCACTAACCCGCAGTATTTT. The genes are TRBV9 and TRBJ2-3; 10 bases agree with TRBD2. The CDR3 has 16 residues. The junction had 14 bases not matched to a gene; V was cut back by 3 bases and J by 10 bases. Germline-derived CDR1 and CDR2 are SGDLS and YYNGEE. The full variable domain, completed using reference TRBV9 and TRBJ2-3, is DSGVTQTPKHLITATGQRVTLRCSPRSGDLSVYWYQQSLDQGLQFLIQYYNGEERAKGNILERFSAQQFPDLHSELNLSSLELGDSALYFCASSGVVAGGTNPQYFGPGTRLTVL.